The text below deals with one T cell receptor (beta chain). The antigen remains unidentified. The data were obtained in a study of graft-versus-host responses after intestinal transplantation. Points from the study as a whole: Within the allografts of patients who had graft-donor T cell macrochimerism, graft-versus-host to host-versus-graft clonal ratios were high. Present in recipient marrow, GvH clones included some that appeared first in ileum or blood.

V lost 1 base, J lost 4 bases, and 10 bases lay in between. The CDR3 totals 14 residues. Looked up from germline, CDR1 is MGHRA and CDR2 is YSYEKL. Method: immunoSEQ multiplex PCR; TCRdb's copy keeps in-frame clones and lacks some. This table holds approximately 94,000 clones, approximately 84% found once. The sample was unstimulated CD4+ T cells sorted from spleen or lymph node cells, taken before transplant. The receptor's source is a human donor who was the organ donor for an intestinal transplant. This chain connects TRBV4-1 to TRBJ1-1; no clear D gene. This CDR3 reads CASSQGNGGTEAFF. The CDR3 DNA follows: TGCGCCAGCAGCCAAGGAAATGGTGGCACTGAAGCTTTCTTT.